This record looks at one T cell receptor (beta chain) sequence and its context. Its antigen remains unknown. The sample is drawn from a study of blood T cells in healthy people across ages. Study conclusions and caveats: Observed TCR beta diversity showed a strong correlation with the percentage of naive T cells as measured by flow cytometry. Older age went with lower TCR beta diversity per million T cells, in a roughly linear way.

Together with a sample-barcoded 5' primer, a J-beta primer mix was included in a second PCR lasting about 7 to 11 cycles. With 12 random nucleotides, a template-switch adaptor tagged each individual cDNA molecule. TCRdb recomputed calls from the 5' RACE reads with MiXCR, one row per CDR3 protein. The data hold fewer than 950,000 distinct CDR3 sequences, with approximately 53% observed a single time. The germline gives CDR1 DFQATT, CDR2 SNEGSKA (reference sequence). Losses at the gene ends were 6 bases for V and 6 bases for J; bases not matched to a gene: 8. This CDR3 has 13 amino acids. V gene TRBV20-1 combines with J gene TRBJ1-5, with 7 bases lining up with TRBD1. The clonotype comes from a man older than 75 in good health. Sequenced sample: blood. The CDR3 is CSARQGAGQPQHF. CDR3 sequence (DNA): TGCAGTGCAAGACAGGGAGCGGGTCAGCCCCAGCATTTT.